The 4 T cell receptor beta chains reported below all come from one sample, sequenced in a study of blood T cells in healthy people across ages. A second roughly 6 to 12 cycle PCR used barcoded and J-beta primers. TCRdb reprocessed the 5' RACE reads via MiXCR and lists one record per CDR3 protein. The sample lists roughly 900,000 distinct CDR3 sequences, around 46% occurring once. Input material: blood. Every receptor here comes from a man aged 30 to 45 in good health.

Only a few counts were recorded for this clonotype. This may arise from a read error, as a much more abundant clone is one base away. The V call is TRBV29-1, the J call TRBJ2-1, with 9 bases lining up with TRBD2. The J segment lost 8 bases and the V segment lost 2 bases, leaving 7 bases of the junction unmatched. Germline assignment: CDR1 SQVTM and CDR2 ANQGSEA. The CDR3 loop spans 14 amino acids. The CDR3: CSVEIGASGDEQFF. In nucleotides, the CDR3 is TGCAGCGTTGAAATTGGGGCTAGCGGGGATGAGCAGTTCTTC.

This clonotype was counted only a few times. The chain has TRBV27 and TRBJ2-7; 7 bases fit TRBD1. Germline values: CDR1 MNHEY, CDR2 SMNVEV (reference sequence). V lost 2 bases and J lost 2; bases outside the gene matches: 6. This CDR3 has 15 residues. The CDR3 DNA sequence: TGTGCCAGCAGTTTAGCCGGGACAGCGGCCTACGAGCAGTACTTC. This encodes CASSLAGTAAYEQYF.

The CDR3 is CASSQETITDTQYF. CDR3 nucleotide sequence: TGTGCCAGCAGCCAAGAGACGATCACAGATACGCAGTATTTT. This chain joins TRBV14 and TRBJ2-3; D is ambiguous. This CDR3 has 14 residues. Germline-derived CDR1 and CDR2 are SGHDN and FVKESK. The V end lost 0 bases, the J end lost 2 bases, and 6 bases lay between the germline ends.

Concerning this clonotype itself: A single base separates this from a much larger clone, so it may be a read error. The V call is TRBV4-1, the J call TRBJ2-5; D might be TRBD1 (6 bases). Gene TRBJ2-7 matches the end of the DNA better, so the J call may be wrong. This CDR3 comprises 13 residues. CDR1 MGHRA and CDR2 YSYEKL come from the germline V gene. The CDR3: CASSQEGGGEQYF. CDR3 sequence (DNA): TGCGCCAGCAGCCAAGAAGGGGGTGGCGAGCAGTACTTC.